This TCR beta chain was recorded in a study of blood T cell repertoires in COVID-19. In this sample, this clone turned up once. The assay was immunoSEQ multiplex PCR, and TCRdb's table has in-frame clones only and misses some. The sample has under 300,000 clones, roughly 82% seen once. Sequencing input: peripheral blood. This receptor was identified in a man aged 35 to 55 who had recovered from COVID-19.

The CDR3 DNA is TGTGCCAGCAGGCCAGGGGGCGCGTCTTTTTACGAGCAGTACTTC. This translates into CASRPGGASFYEQYF. The chain joins TRBV7-9 to TRBJ2-7; 8 positions match TRBD1. CDR3 length: 15 amino acids. V lost 6 bases and J lost 4; bases outside the gene matches: 11. The V gene's germline CDR1 is SEHNR and CDR2 FQNEAQ (reference sequence).